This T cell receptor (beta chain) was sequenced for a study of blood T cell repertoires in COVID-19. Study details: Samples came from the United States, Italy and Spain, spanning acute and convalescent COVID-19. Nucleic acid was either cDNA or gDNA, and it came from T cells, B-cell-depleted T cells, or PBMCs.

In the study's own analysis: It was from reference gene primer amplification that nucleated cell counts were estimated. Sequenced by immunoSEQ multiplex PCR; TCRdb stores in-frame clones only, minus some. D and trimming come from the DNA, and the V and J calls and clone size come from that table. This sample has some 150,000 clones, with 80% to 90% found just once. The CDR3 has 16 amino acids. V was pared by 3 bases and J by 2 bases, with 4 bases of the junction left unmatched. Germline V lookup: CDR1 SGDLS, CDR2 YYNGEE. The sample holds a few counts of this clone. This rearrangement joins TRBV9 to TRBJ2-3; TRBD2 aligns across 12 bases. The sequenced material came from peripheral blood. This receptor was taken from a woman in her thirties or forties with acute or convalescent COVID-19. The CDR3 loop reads CASSEGTSGFTDTQYF. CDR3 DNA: TGTGCCAGCAGCGAGGGGACTAGCGGGTTCACAGATACGCAGTATTTT.